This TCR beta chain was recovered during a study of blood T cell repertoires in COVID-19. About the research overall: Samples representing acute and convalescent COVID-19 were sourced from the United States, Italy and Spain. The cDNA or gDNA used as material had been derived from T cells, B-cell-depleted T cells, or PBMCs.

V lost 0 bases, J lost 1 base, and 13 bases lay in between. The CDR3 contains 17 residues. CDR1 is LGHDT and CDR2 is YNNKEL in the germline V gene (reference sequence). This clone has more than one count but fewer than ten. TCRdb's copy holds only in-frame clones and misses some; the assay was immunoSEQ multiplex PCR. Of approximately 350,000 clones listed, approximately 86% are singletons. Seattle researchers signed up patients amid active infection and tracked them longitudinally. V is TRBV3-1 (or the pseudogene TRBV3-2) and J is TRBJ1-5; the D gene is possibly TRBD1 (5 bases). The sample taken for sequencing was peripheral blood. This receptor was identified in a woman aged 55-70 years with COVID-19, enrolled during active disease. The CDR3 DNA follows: TGTGCCAGCAGCCAAGATCCGGGGGGGGAAAGCAATCAGCCCCAGCATTTT. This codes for CASSQDPGGESNQPQHF.